The T cell receptor (beta chain) described here comes from a study of cytomegalovirus exposure and HLA in healthy donors. Study-wide results and caveats: Investigators reported 164 TCR beta chains as tied to cytomegalovirus.

The germline V gene encodes CDR1 SGHVS and CDR2 FQNEAQ. This CDR3 is 14 amino acids long. V was shortened by 2 bases and J by 4 bases, with 11 bases between the two germline ends. Of note for this clone: Its antigen is not known.

Vbeta (60) and Jbeta (13) primers were used in the PCR. Repertoires were generated with immunoSEQ multiplex PCR, while TCRdb's copy carries only in-frame clones and drops some. The table records about 200,000 clones, more than 75% of them present only once. The chain uses TRBV7-8 and TRBJ2-5; D is possibly TRBD1 (5 bases). Sequencing input: PBMCs. This sequence was found in a man between 35 and 55 years old in good health and CMV-seropositive. The CDR3 protein is CASSLNGAVETQYF. The CDR3 bases are TGTGCCAGCAGCTTAAATGGGGCGGTAGAGACCCAGTACTTC.